Listed here is a single T cell receptor beta chain. This record belongs to a study of blood T cell repertoires in COVID-19. Study at large: Spain, Italy and the United States supplied samples that represented acute and convalescent COVID-19. Sources were T cells, B-cell-depleted T cells, or PBMCs; the material itself was cDNA or gDNA.

In the original analysis: Estimates of nucleated cell counts were drawn from the amplification of reference gene primers. Assay used: immunoSEQ multiplex PCR; TCRdb lists only in-frame clones, some missing. The D gene and trimming were derived from the DNA, and the V and J assignments and clone size from that table. The sample records some 120,000 clones, over 75% being singletons. The germline gives CDR1 SGHTA, CDR2 FQGNSA. CDR3 length: 15 amino acids. V lost 1 base to trimming and J lost 9 bases; unmatched junction nucleotides: 8. The sequence was collected from a middle-aged man with acute or convalescent COVID-19. The source material was peripheral blood. The chain joins TRBV7-2 to TRBJ2-1; TRBD2 matches at 8 bases. CDR3 sequence reads: CASSLDGGRFGEQFF. The CDR3 region has the DNA TGTGCCAGCAGCTTAGATGGCGGGAGGTTCGGTGAGCAGTTCTTC. Combining the CDR3 with reference TRBV7-2 and TRBJ2-1 gives the whole variable domain GAGVSQSPSNKVTEKGKDVELRCDPISGHTALYWYRQSLGQGLEFLIYFQGNSAPDKSGLPSDRFSAERTGGSVSTLTIQRTQQEDSAVYLCASSLDGGRFGEQFFGPGTRLTVL.